The clone carrying this TCR beta chain was seen only a few times. Its cognate antigen is unknown. The data originate from a study of OX40 agonist ivuxolimab in advanced cancers. Study-wide background: Three partial responders included one hepatocellular carcinoma patient and two cutaneous melanoma patients.

Losses at the gene ends were 4 bases for V and 4 bases for J; bases not matched to a gene: 11. This CDR3 comprises 16 residues. Germline-derived CDR1 and CDR2 are SGHRS and YFSETQ. General study points: At 0.1 to 3.0 mg/kg and by week 6, CD4+ and CD8+ T cells in the blood had expanded clonally. In a subset of nonresponders, normalized T-cell clonal expansion was also low.

Profiling relied on immunoSEQ multiplex PCR, and the TCRdb table lists in-frame clones only, not all of them. The sample contains fewer than 65,000 clones, approximately 86% of which appear only once. Blood sampling took place at baseline, cycle 4 day 1, and cycle 7 day 1. The J gene is TRBJ2-1, the V gene TRBV5-1; 7 positions agree with TRBD2. The sequence came from an adult with an advanced solid tumor such as melanoma, head and neck, liver or kidney cancer. This material consisted of CD4+ or CD8+ T cells sorted from blood, taken in a trial of the OX40 agonist ivuxolimab. The CDR3 DNA follows: TGCGCCAGCAGCCGATCGGCGGGAGCGGAGTACAATGAGCAGTTCTTC. Residues: CASSRSAGAEYNEQFF.